This passage covers 26 T cell receptor beta chains from one sample sequenced in a study of T cell responses to AZD1222 COVID-19 vaccine. Profiling relied on immunoSEQ multiplex PCR, and the TCRdb table lists in-frame clones only, not all of them. The table has roughly 100,000 clones, roughly 87% seen once; the top ten hold 4% to 6%. The specimen was peripheral blood, collected on day 0 of AZD1222 vaccination. The receptors here all came from an adult in good health.

This chain connects TRBV5-8 to TRBJ1-2; 7 nucleotides agree with TRBD1. The CDR3 totals 13 residues. CDR1 and CDR2 (germline): SGHTS, YDEGEE. The J segment lost 4 bases and the V segment lost 0 bases, leaving 0 bases of the junction unmatched. CDR3 sequence (DNA): TGTGCCAGCAGCTTGGACAGGGGCTATGGCTACACCTTC. Its protein is CASSLDRGYGYTF.

The J gene is TRBJ2-2, the V gene TRBV10-3; 7 bases map to TRBD1. The J segment lost 6 bases and the V segment lost 1 base, leaving 8 bases of the junction unmatched. The length of the CDR3 is 16 residues. Per the germline V gene, CDR1 is ENHRY and CDR2 is SYGVKD. The CDR3, as DNA: TGTGCCATCAGTGAGTACGACAGGGAATTATCCGGGGAGCTGTTTTTT. It encodes CAISEYDRELSGELFF.

The chain carries TRBV6-4 and TRBJ1-2, with TRBD1 matching over 10 bases. The length of the CDR3 is 18 residues. Trimming removed 9 bases from V and 0 bases from J; junction bases left unmatched: 16. Germline CDR1 and CDR2: MRHNA and SNTAGT. DNA for the CDR3: TGTGCCAGTTTTGAATCCGGGACAGGGGAGGGCACTAACTATGGCTACACCTTC. As protein: CASFESGTGEGTNYGYTF.

V usage is TRBV2 and J usage is TRBJ1-2; possibly TRBD1 for D (6 bases). The germline V gene encodes CDR1 SNHLY and CDR2 FYNNEI. The CDR3 consists of 13 residues. The V end was cut by 6 bases, the J end by 0 bases, with 8 bases between. Here the CDR3 reads CASSRDTNYGYTF. The CDR3 DNA reads TGTGCCAGCAGCCGGGACACTAACTATGGCTACACCTTC.

This chain uses TRBV5-1 with TRBJ2-1, with unresolved D. Per germline, CDR1 SGHRS and CDR2 YFSETQ. The CDR3 extends over 13 amino acids. Trimming took off 5 bases at V and 5 bases at J, with 11 bases between the two ends. DNA of the CDR3: TGCGCCAGCAGGAAGGAATTCCACAATGAGCAGTTCTTC. As protein: CASRKEFHNEQFF.

This clone was seen a handful of times. V is TRBV6-6 and J is TRBJ1-2, with D possibly being TRBD1 (5 bases). Trimming cost V 2 bases and J 8 bases, with 12 bases left between them. CDR3 length: 13 residues. Looked up from germline, CDR1 is MNHNY and CDR2 is SVGAGI (reference sequence). The CDR3 DNA reads as TGTGCCAGCAGTTACAGTGGGACGACGGGCTACACCTTC. Its translation is CASSYSGTTGYTF.

V is TRBV11-2 and J is TRBJ2-7, with TRBD1 matching over 9 bases. V lost 3 bases and J lost 2; bases outside the gene matches: 2. Germline V gene data show CDR1 as SGHAT and CDR2 as FQNNGV. CDR3 length equals 14 residues. Written as DNA, the CDR3 is TGTGCCAGCAGCTTTGGGACAGGGCCCTACGAGCAGTACTTC. Translated, it gives CASSFGTGPYEQYF.

There are many counts of this clone. The chain combines TRBV5-1 with TRBJ1-2; TRBD1 matches at 7 bases. V dropped 0 bases and J dropped 4; count of bases not matched to a gene: 6. The germline gives CDR1 SGHRS, CDR2 YFSETQ. This CDR3 is 15 amino acids long. The CDR3 DNA reads as TGCGCCAGCAGCTTGGCGACAGGGAACTCCTATGGCTACACCTTC. It codes for CASSLATGNSYGYTF. The variable domain in full, with the rest retrieved from reference TRBV5-1 and TRBJ1-2, is KAGVTQTPRYLIKTRGQQVTLSCSPISGHRSVSWYQQTPGQGLQFLFEYFSETQRNKGNFPGRFSGRQFSNSRSEMNVSTLELGDSALYLCASSLATGNSYGYTFGSGTRLTVV.

CDR3 loop: CASSFYGDREDEQFF. The CDR3, as DNA: TGTGCCAGCAGCTTTTACGGGGACAGGGAAGATGAGCAGTTCTTC. The J gene is TRBJ2-1, the V gene TRBV11-3; 9 nucleotides line up with TRBD1. Looked up from germline, CDR1 is SGHNT and CDR2 is YENEEA. The length of the CDR3 is 15 residues. Losses at the gene ends were 3 bases for V and 8 bases for J; bases not matched to a gene: 8.

V and J are TRBV19 and TRBJ1-1, with D perhaps matching TRBD1 (5 bases). Germline CDR1 LNHDA, CDR2 SQIVND (reference sequence). Trimming stripped 1 base from V and 7 bases from J, with 10 bases between. CDR3 length equals 13 residues. CDR3 coding DNA: TGTGCCAGTAGTATAGGGAGGGGCGGTGAAGCTTTCTTT. This codes for CASSIGRGGEAFF. The entire variable domain, with the rest obtained from reference TRBV19 and TRBJ1-1, is as follows: DGGITQSPKYLFRKEGQNVTLSCEQNLNHDAMYWYRQDPGQGLRLIYYSQIVNDFQKGDIAEGYSVSREKKESFPLTVTSAQKNPTAFYLCASSIGRGGEAFFGQGTRLTVV.

Written as DNA, the CDR3 is TGTGCCAGCAGCTTGACGGGGGCGAACACAGATACGCAGTATTTT. Translated, it gives CASSLTGANTDTQYF. This chain connects TRBV11-2 to TRBJ2-3; D could derive from TRBD1 or TRBD2 (6 bases each). This CDR3 comprises 15 residues. V dropped 3 bases and J dropped 2 bases, with 12 bases sitting between them. Germline CDR1 SGHAT, CDR2 FQNNGV.

The V call is TRBV2, the J call TRBJ2-7; 9 positions agree with TRBD1. Germline CDR1 and CDR2: SNHLY and FYNNEI. V dropped 4 bases and J dropped 4; count of bases not matched to a gene: 8. This CDR3 contains 15 residues. As DNA, the CDR3 is TGTGCCAGCAGTGGACAGGGGGTGTCCGGATACGAGCAGTACTTC. This encodes CASSGQGVSGYEQYF. Based on the CDR3 plus reference TRBV2 and TRBJ2-7, the full variable domain is EPEVTQTPSHQVTQMGQEVILRCVPISNHLYFYWYRQILGQKVEFLVSFYNNEISEKSEIFDDQFSVERPDGSNFTLKIRSTKLEDSAMYFCASSGQGVSGYEQYFGPGTRLTVT.

This chain uses TRBV7-2 with TRBJ1-4, with 9 positions matching TRBD1. Trimming cost V 8 bases and J 7 bases; bases outside gene matches: 5. Germline V gene data show CDR1 as SGHTA and CDR2 as FQGNSA. The CDR3 runs to 13 residues. CDR3 loop: CASRDRGAEKLFF. The CDR3 DNA reads as TGTGCCAGCCGAGACAGGGGGGCTGAAAAACTGTTTTTT.

The J gene is TRBJ2-1, the V gene TRBV4-3, with D hard to call. Germline loops: CDR1 LGHNA, CDR2 YSLEER. CDR3 length: 16 amino acids. With 8 bases removed from V and 6 bases from J, the gap between germline ends came to 23 bases. CDR3 loop: CASGPYHVPSGNEQFF. The CDR3 coding sequence is TGCGCCAGCGGGCCGTATCATGTCCCCTCGGGCAATGAGCAGTTCTTC.

The chain recombines TRBV7-2 with TRBJ2-2; D not resolved. Per the germline V gene, CDR1 is SGHTA and CDR2 is FQGNSA. CDR3 length equals 15 residues. Trimming shortened V by 5 bases and J by 4 bases, and 14 bases separated the two germline ends. The CDR3 nucleotides read TGTGCCAGCAGCCCCCGTGGAACTCTCACCGGGGAGCTGTTTTTT. This sequence encodes CASSPRGTLTGELFF.

To note about this clone: The sample contains more than one DNA sequence encoding this CDR3. The chain recombines TRBV19 with TRBJ1-2, with TRBD1 identical over 9 bases. Per germline, CDR1 LNHDA and CDR2 SQIVND (reference sequence). V dropped 6 bases and J dropped 8; count of bases not matched to a gene: 7. The CDR3 covers 13 residues. CDR3 DNA: TGTGCCAGTAGACCGGGACAGGGCGGAGGCTACACCTTC. Protein product: CASRPGQGGGYTF.

In its sample, this clone was seen once. The chain uses TRBV6-5 and TRBJ2-6, with no clear D. The CDR3 spans 13 residues. V shed 6 bases and J shed 0 bases, with 3 bases lying between them. Germline V gene data show CDR1 as MNHEY and CDR2 as SVGAGI. The CDR3 DNA reads as TGTGCCAGCAGCTCCTCTGGGGCCAACGTCCTGACTTTC. It translates to CASSSSGANVLTF.

This chain joins TRBV2 and TRBJ2-2, with TRBD1 matching 8 bases. The ends lost 6 bases at V and 1 base at J; junction bases unmatched: 7. Germline V lookup: CDR1 SNHLY, CDR2 FYNNEI. This CDR3 region has 16 residues. The chain's CDR3 is CASSRQGILNTGELFF. CDR3 sequence (DNA): TGTGCCAGCAGCCGACAGGGGATTTTGAACACCGGGGAGCTGTTTTTT.

For the CDR3, the DNA is TGTGCCAGCAGCTTCCGACTAGCGGGGGGGCCATGGTCAGAGACCCAGTACTTC. Protein: CASSFRLAGGPWSETQYF. The chain has TRBV13 and TRBJ2-5; 14 bases agree with TRBD2. CDR1 and CDR2 (germline): PRHDT, FYEKMQ (reference sequence). This CDR3 region has 18 residues. V dropped 3 bases and J dropped 4; count of bases not matched to a gene: 10. Using reference TRBV13 and TRBJ2-5 for the parts outside the CDR3, the full variable domain is AAGVIQSPRHLIKEKRETATLKCYPIPRHDTVYWYQQGPGQDPQFLISFYEKMQSDKGSIPDRFSAQQFSDYHSELNMSSLELGDSALYFCASSFRLAGGPWSETQYFGPGTRLLVL.

The CDR3 DNA reads TGTGCCAGCTCACCCAGGGACAGCGGTGAAGCTTTCTTT. It is translated as CASSPRDSGEAFF. V and J are TRBV18 and TRBJ1-1; 7 bases are shared with TRBD1. CDR1 and CDR2 (germline): KGHSH, LQKENI. The CDR3 consists of 13 residues. V lost 3 bases, J lost 7 bases, and 5 bases stayed unmatched.

The gene calls are TRBV15 and TRBJ1-3; 7 bases agree with TRBD1. The germline CDR1 and CDR2 sequences are LNHNV and YYDKDF (reference sequence). Trimming took 2 bases from V and 7 from J; bases not matched to a gene: 5. This CDR3 region has 14 residues. CDR3 nucleotide sequence: TGTGCCACCAGCAGATTCGAAGGGGGCAACACCATATATTTT. Its protein product is CATSRFEGGNTIYF. Supplemented by reference TRBV15 and TRBJ1-3, the full variable domain reads DAMVIQNPRYQVTQFGKPVTLSCSQTLNHNVMYWYQQKSSQAPKLLFHYYDKDFNNEADTPDNFQSRRPNTSFCFLDIRSPGLGDTAMYLCATSRFEGGNTIYFGEGSWLTVV.

The chain has TRBV25-1 and TRBJ2-2; D might be TRBD1 (5 bases). The germline V and J ends were trimmed by 5 bases and 2 bases, with 9 bases remaining between them. Germline loops: CDR1 MGHDK, CDR2 SYGVNS. The CDR3 spans 14 residues. Here the CDR3 reads CASSPQGNTGELFF. The CDR3, as DNA: TGTGCCAGCAGTCCTCAGGGTAACACCGGGGAGCTGTTTTTT. Full variable domain (missing parts from reference TRBV25-1 and TRBJ2-2): EADIYQTPRYLVIGTGKKITLECSQTMGHDKMYWYQQDPGMELHLIHYSYGVNSTEKGDLSSESTVSRIRTEHFPLTLESARPSHTSQYLCASSPQGNTGELFFGEGSRLTVL.

The chain combines TRBV4-1 with TRBJ1-2; D uncertain. The CDR3 loop spans 15 amino acids. V lost 2 bases, J lost 0 bases, and 10 bases lay in between. Germline-derived CDR1 and CDR2 are MGHRA and YSYEKL. As DNA, the CDR3 is TGCGCCAGCAGCCAATATAAGACTTCTAACTATGGCTACACCTTC. It specifies CASSQYKTSNYGYTF.

This clone was counted between two and nine times. Germline is not matched at one junction end, which may reflect a read error. The chain couples TRBV19 to TRBJ1-3; D unresolved. The germline CDR1 and CDR2 sequences are LNHDA and SQIVND (reference sequence). CDR3 length: 16 amino acids. CDR3: CASSLESPDSGNTIYF. CDR3 DNA: TGTGCCAGTAGTCTAGAGTCTCCAGACTCTGGAAACACCATATATTTT.

Concerning this clone: Different DNA sequences within this sample yield the same CDR3. This chain joins TRBV19 and TRBJ1-2; D not resolved. Trimming stripped 3 bases from V and 4 bases from J, with 3 bases between. This CDR3 contains 11 residues. Looked up from germline, CDR1 is LNHDA and CDR2 is SQIVND (reference sequence). DNA for the CDR3: TGTGCCAGTAGTATGGGCTATGGCTACACCTTC. The encoded protein is CASSMGYGYTF.

V and J are TRBV6-5 and TRBJ1-4, with D unclear. CDR3 length: 13 amino acids. Germline CDR1 MNHEY, CDR2 SVGAGI. Between the trimmed V and J ends, which lost 0 bases and 5 bases, there was a span of 4 bases. CDR3 nucleotides: TGTGCCAGCAGTTACTCGGGAAATGAAAAACTGTTTTTT. The encoded protein is CASSYSGNEKLFF.